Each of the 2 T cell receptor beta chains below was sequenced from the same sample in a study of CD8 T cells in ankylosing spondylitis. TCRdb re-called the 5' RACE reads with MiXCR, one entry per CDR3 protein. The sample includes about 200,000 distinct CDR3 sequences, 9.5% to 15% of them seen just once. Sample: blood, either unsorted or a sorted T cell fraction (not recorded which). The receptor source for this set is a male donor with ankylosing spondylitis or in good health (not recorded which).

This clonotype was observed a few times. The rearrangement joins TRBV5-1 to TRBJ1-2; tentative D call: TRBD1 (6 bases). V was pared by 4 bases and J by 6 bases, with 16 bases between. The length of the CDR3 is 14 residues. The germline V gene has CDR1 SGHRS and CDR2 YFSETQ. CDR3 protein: CASSVFGGPDGYTF. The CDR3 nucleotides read TGCGCCAGCAGCGTGTTTGGGGGGCCGGATGGCTACACCTTC. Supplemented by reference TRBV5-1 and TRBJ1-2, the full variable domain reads KAGVTQTPRYLIKTRGQQVTLSCSPISGHRSVSWYQQTPGQGLQFLFEYFSETQRNKGNFPGRFSGRQFSNSRSEMNVSTLELGDSALYLCASSVFGGPDGYTFGSGTRLTVV.

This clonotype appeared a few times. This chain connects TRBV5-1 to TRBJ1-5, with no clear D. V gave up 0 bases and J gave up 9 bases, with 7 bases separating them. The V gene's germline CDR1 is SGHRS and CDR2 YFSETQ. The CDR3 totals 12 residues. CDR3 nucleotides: TGCGCCAGCAGCTTGGGGAGTGGGCCCCAGCATTTT. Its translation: CASSLGSGPQHF.